Shown below are 14 T cell receptor beta chains from a single sample sequenced in a study of blood T cell repertoires in COVID-19. TCRdb's copy holds only in-frame clones and misses some; the assay was immunoSEQ multiplex PCR. The sample has 150,000 to 200,000 clones; around nine tenths are singletons. Specimen: peripheral blood. The receptor source for this set is a human donor in a cohort sampled during active COVID-19.

The chain is built from TRBV20-1 and TRBJ2-7; TRBD1 matches at 9 bases. Germline assignment: CDR1 DFQATT and CDR2 SNEGSKA (reference sequence). J was trimmed by 0 bases and V by 3 bases; bases with no gene match: 3. CDR3 size: 14 residues. The CDR3 loop is CSASWTGDSYEQYF. CDR3 DNA: TGCAGTGCTAGTTGGACAGGGGACTCCTACGAGCAGTACTTC.

This clone appeared once. The chain joins TRBV7-2 to TRBJ2-5, with D possibly being TRBD1 (7 bases). Germline V gene sequence: CDR1 SGHTA, CDR2 FQGNSA. This CDR3 contains 15 residues. The V end was cut by 1 base, the J end by 1 base, with 10 bases between. The CDR3 coding sequence is TGTGCCAGCAGCTTAGGGGGGGACAGCCAAGAGACCCAGTACTTC. Translating it yields CASSLGGDSQETQYF.

The chain links TRBV28 to TRBJ2-7; 8 positions match TRBD2. The CDR3 spans 16 residues. V lost 3 bases and J lost 2; bases outside the gene matches: 9. Germline V gene lookup returns CDR1 MDHEN and CDR2 SYDVKM. CDR3 in amino acids: CASSFLAGSKAYEQYF. DNA of the CDR3: TGTGCCAGCAGTTTCTTAGCGGGGAGCAAGGCCTACGAGCAGTACTTC.

A single count supports this clone. The rearrangement uses TRBV7-2 and TRBJ1-6; 8 bases align to TRBD1. The CDR3 is made up of 15 amino acids. J lost 7 bases, V lost 4 bases, and 6 bases had no gene match. Per germline, CDR1 SGHTA and CDR2 FQGNSA. The CDR3 DNA follows: TGTGCCAGCAGCTGGACAGGGCAGTCAAATTCACCCCTCCACTTT. As protein: CASSWTGQSNSPLHF.

The chain combines TRBV18 with TRBJ1-3; D is uncertain. Deletions cut 4 bases from V and 0 bases from J, with 22 bases between. Looked up from germline, CDR1 is KGHSH and CDR2 is LQKENI. The CDR3 runs to 19 residues. The CDR3 protein is CASSRQSSTSDRSGNTIYF. CDR3 DNA: TGTGCCAGCTCACGGCAGTCCTCCACCTCTGATCGCTCTGGAAACACCATATATTTT.

The chain joins TRBV2 to TRBJ2-3; tentative D call: TRBD2 (6 bases). The V and J ends lost 7 bases and 2 bases respectively, with 13 bases between them. The CDR3 covers 14 residues. In germline, CDR1 is SNHLY, CDR2 FYNNEI. CDR3: CASTKGLPTDTQYF. CDR3 DNA: TGTGCCAGCACGAAGGGACTGCCCACAGATACGCAGTATTTT.

With regard to this clone: The identical CDR3 is also encoded by other nucleotide sequences in the sample. The gene calls are TRBV18 and TRBJ2-7, with 11 bases matching TRBD2. The CDR3 has 14 residues. The junction had 1 base not matched to a gene; V was cut back by 3 bases and J by 3 bases. CDR1 KGHSH and CDR2 LQKENI come from the germline V gene. Here the CDR3 DNA reads TGTGCCAGCTCACCGGGACTAGCGGACTACGAGCAGTACTTC. It is translated as CASSPGLADYEQYF.

The chain uses TRBV6-4 and TRBJ2-1; 7 bases are a match to TRBD1. The CDR3 consists of 16 residues. CDR1 and CDR2 from the germline V gene are MRHNA and SNTAGT. V dropped 0 bases and J dropped 5; count of bases not matched to a gene: 7. CDR3 DNA: TGTGCCAGCAGTGACTCGGTAGGGGGCCCGCACAATGAGCAGTTCTTC. Translation gives CASSDSVGGPHNEQFF.

In DNA, the CDR3 is TGTGCCATCAAGAACTGGGGGGCGGGACTAGAACTCCCCTACGAGCAGTACTTC. Protein sequence: CAIKNWGAGLELPYEQYF. V gene TRBV10-3 combines with J gene TRBJ2-7, with 8 bases identical to TRBD2. The CDR3 is made up of 18 amino acids. V lost 7 bases, J lost 2 bases, and 19 bases stayed unmatched. From germline, CDR1 is ENHRY and CDR2 SYGVKD.

In DNA, the CDR3 is TGTGCCATACGACAGGGGGGCACCGGGGAGCTGTTTTTT. It specifies CAIRQGGTGELFF. The chain uses TRBV6-5 and TRBJ2-2, with TRBD1 identical over 9 bases. The V segment lost 10 bases and the J segment 4 bases; nucleotides outside the gene matches: 4. The CDR3 spans 13 residues. The germline gives CDR1 MNHEY, CDR2 SVGAGI.

This clone was seen more than once but under ten times. The chain is built from TRBV19 and TRBJ1-5; 8 nucleotides align to TRBD1. The CDR3 is 15 residues long. Germline V gene sequence: CDR1 LNHDA, CDR2 SQIVND (reference sequence). The junction had 15 bases not matched to a gene; V was cut back by 6 bases and J by 11 bases. The CDR3 DNA reads as TGTGCCAGTAGCGTTTTCGGACAGGGTCAGTCAGCCCAGCATTTT. The encoded protein is CASSVFGQGQSAQHF.

The chain employs TRBV18 and TRBJ2-2; 8 bases agree with TRBD1. The V and J ends lost 6 bases and 4 bases, in that order; junction bases with no gene match: 10. The V gene's germline CDR1 is KGHSH and CDR2 LQKENI. The CDR3 spans 16 residues. The CDR3 nucleotides read TGTGCCAGCTCCCGGCAGGGGGCAGTGGGCACCGGGGAGCTGTTTTTT. Translated, it gives CASSRQGAVGTGELFF.

The CDR3 loop reads CPERGRGDGETQYF. The CDR3 DNA follows: TGTCCAGAGCGGGGGCGGGGGGATGGTGAGACCCAGTACTTC. The chain joins TRBV5-4 to TRBJ2-5, with 8 bases that match TRBD2. The CDR3 extends over 14 amino acids. Germline-derived CDR1 and CDR2 are SGHNT and YYREEE (reference sequence).

The V call is TRBV6-2 or TRBV6-3, the J call TRBJ1-2; weak D call: TRBD1 (5 bases). CDR1 is MNHEY and CDR2 is SVGEGT in the germline V gene. V lost 6 bases, J lost 6 bases, and 14 bases lay in between. The CDR3 totals 13 residues. The CDR3 DNA is TGTGCCAGCAGATACGGATCGGGGGATGGCTACACCTTC. Protein product: CASRYGSGDGYTF.